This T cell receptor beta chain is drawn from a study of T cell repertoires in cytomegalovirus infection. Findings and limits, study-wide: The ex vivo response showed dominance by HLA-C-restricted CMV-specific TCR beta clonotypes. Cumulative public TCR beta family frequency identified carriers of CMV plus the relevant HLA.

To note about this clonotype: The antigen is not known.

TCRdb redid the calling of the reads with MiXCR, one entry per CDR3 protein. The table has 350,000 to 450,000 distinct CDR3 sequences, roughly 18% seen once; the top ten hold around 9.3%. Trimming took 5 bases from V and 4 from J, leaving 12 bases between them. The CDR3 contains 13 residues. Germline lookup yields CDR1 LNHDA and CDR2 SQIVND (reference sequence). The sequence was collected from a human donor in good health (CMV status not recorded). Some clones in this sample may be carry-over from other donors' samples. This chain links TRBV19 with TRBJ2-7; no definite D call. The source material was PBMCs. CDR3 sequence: CASSVGPTYEQYF. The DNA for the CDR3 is TGTGCCAGTAGTGTCGGGCCTACATACGAGCAGTACTTC.